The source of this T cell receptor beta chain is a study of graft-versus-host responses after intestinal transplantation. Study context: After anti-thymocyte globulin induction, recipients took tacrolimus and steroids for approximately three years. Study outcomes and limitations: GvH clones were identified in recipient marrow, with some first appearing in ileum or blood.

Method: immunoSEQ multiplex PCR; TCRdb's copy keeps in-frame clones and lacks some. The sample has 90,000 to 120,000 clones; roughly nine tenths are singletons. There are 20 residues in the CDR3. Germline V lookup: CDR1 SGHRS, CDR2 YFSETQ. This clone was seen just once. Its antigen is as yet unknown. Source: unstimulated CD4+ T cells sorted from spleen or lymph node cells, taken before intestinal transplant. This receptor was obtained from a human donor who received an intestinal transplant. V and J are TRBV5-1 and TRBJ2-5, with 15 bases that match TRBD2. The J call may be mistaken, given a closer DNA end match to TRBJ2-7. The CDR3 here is CASSWTSGRAGLRVPYEQYF. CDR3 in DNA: TGCGCCAGCAGCTGGACTAGCGGGAGGGCCGGCCTAAGAGTCCCCTACGAGCAGTACTTC.